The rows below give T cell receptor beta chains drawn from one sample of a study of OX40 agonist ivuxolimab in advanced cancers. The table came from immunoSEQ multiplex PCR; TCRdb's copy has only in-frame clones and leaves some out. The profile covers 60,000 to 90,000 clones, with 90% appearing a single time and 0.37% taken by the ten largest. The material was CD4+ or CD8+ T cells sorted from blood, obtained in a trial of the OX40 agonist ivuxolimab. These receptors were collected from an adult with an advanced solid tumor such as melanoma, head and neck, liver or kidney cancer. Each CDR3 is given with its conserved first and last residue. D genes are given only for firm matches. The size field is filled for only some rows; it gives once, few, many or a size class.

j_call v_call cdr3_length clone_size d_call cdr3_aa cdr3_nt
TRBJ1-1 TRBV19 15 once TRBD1 CASSIGQGGRTEAFF TGTGCCAGTAGTATTGGACAGGGCGGGCGCACTGAAGCTTTCTTT
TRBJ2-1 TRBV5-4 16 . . CASSLEVAASYNEQFF TGTGCCAGCAGCTTGGAGGTAGCGGCTTCCTACAATGAGCAGTTCTTC
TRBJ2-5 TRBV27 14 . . CASSFHDRQETQYF TGTGCCAGCAGTTTCCACGACAGGCAAGAGACCCAGTACTTC
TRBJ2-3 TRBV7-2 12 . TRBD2 CASSPASGSGYF TGTGCCAGCAGCCCGGCTAGCGGGAGCGGGTATTTT
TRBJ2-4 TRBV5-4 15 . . CASSLDGLRGNIQYF TGTGCCAGCAGCTTGGACGGCCTTCGGGGAAACATTCAGTACTTC
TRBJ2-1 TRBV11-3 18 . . CASSLDPLPRSSYNEQFF TGTGCCAGCAGCTTAGATCCCCTACCCAGGAGCTCCTACAATGAGCAGTTCTTC
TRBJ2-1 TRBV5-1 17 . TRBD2 CASSLGFGTSGGAKQFF TGCGCCAGCAGCTTGGGATTCGGGACTAGCGGGGGAGCTAAGCAGTTCTTC
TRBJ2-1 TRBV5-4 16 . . CASSSGLARAYNEQFF TGTGCCAGCAGTTCTGGGTTAGCGCGTGCCTACAATGAGCAGTTCTTC
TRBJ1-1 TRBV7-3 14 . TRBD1 CASSTTGGYTEAFF TGTGCCAGCAGCACCACAGGGGGTTACACTGAAGCTTTCTTT
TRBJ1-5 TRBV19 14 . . CASSMVGVNQPQHF TGTGCCAGTAGTATGGTAGGGGTCAATCAGCCCCAGCATTTT
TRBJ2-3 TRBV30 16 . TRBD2 CAWSGKAGGPTDTQYF TGTGCCTGGAGCGGTAAAGCGGGAGGGCCGACAGATACGCAGTATTTT
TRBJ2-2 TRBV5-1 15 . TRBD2 CASSDSGVNTGELFF TGCGCCAGCAGCGATAGCGGGGTGAACACCGGGGAGCTGTTTTTT
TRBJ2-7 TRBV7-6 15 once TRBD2 CASSAIAGLPYEQYF TGTGCCAGCAGCGCCATAGCGGGACTTCCCTACGAGCAGTACTTC
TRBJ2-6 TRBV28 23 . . CASSSITVVAVGGKYSGANVLTF TGTGCCAGCAGTTCGATCACAGTGGTGGCGGTCGGAGGAAAGTACTCTGGGGCCAACGTCCTGACTTTC
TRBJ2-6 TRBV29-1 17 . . CSASLGHVGSGANVLTF TGCAGCGCCTCCTTGGGACACGTCGGCTCTGGGGCCAACGTCCTGACTTTC
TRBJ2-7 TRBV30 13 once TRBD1 CAWSRQGVGEQYF TGTGCCTGGAGTCGACAGGGAGTAGGGGAGCAGTACTTC